This entry describes one T cell receptor beta chain. The CDR3 totals 13 residues. V was pared by 10 bases and J by 2 bases, with 5 bases of the junction left unmatched. CDR1 and CDR2 (germline): KGHSH, LQKENI. The sample is drawn from a study of blood T cell repertoires in COVID-19. About the study: COVID-19 samples collected from the United States, Italy and Spain covered acute and convalescent phases. The analysed material was cDNA or gDNA that came from T cells, B-cell-depleted T cells, or PBMCs.

Per the study methods: Estimated nucleated cell counts came from reference gene primer amplification. Sequencing used immunoSEQ multiplex PCR; TCRdb keeps in-frame clones, though not all of them. The D gene and trimming were derived from the DNA, and the V and J assignments and clone size from that table. Found here are more than 95,000 clones, roughly 87% of them singletons; the top ten hold over 20%. The TCR was taken from a woman of 80 years or more with acute or convalescent COVID-19. This chain links TRBV18 with TRBJ1-2; 9 bases are a match to TRBD1. The sample consisted of peripheral blood. CDR3 sequence (DNA): TGTGCCACGACGACAGGGGGGAACTATGGCTACACCTTC. Encoded protein: CATTTGGNYGYTF.